This paragraph covers one T cell receptor beta chain sequence. Looked up from germline, CDR1 is SNHLY and CDR2 is FYNNEI. Between the trimmed V and J ends, which lost 6 bases and 0 bases, there was a span of 9 bases. The CDR3 covers 13 residues. Patients with ophthalmopathy all had a Clinical Activity Score of at least 3, a NOSPECS grade of at least 4 and duration under 3 months. The sample comes from a study of T cells in Graves' hyperthyroidism and ophthalmopathy. TCR beta CDR3 sequences were amplified from RNA transcripts. The HTBI primer set served for first-round RT-PCR of the TCR CDR3. A single record per CDR3 protein comes from TCRdb applying MiXCR to the multiplex PCR reads. Among about 330,000 distinct CDR3 sequences, roughly an eighth were seen once, and the ten largest hold about 37%.

The chain combines TRBV2 with TRBJ2-7, with a tentative D call TRBD2 (5 bases). The source is a woman aged 40 to 55 with Graves' ophthalmopathy. Sequenced sample: blood. CDR3 in DNA: TGTGCCAGCAGCGACTACAACTCCTACGAGCAGTACTTC. Translation gives CASSDYNSYEQYF.